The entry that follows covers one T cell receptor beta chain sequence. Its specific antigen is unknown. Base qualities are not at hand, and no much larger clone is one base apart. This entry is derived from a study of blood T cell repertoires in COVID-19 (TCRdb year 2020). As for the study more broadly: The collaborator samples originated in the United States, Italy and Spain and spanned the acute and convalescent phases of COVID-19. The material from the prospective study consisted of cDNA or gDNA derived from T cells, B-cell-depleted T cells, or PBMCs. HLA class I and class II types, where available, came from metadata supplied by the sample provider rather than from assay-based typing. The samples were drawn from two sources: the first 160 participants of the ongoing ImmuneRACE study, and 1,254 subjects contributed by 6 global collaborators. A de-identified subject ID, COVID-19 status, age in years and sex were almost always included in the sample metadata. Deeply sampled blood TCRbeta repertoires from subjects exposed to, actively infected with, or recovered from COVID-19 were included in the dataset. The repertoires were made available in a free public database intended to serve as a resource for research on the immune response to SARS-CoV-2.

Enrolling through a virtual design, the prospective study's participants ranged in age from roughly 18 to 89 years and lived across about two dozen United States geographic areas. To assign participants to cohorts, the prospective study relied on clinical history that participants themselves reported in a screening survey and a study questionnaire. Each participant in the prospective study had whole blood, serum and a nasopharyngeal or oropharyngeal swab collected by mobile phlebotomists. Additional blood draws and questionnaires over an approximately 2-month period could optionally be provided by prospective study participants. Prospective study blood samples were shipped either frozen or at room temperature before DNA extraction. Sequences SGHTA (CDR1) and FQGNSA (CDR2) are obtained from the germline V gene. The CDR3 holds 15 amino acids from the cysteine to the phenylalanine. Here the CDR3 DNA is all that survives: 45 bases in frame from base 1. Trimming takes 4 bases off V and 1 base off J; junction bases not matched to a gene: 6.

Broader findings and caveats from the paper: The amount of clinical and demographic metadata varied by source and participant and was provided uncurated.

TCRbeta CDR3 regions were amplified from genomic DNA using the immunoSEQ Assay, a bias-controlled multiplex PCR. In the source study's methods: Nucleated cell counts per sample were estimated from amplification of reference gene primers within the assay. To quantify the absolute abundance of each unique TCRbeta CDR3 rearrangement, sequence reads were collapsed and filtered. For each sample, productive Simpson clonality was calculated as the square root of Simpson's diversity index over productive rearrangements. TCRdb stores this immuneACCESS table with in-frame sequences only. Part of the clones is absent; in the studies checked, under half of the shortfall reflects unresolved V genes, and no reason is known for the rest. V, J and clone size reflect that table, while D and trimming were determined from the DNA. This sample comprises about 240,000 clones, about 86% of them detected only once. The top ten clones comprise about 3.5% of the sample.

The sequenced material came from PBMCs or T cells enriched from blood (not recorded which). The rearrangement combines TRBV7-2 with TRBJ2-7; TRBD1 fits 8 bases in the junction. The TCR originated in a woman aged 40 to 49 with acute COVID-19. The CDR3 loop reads CASSSQTGESYEQYF. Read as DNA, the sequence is TGTGCCAGCAGCTCCCAGACAGGGGAATCCTACGAGCAGTACTTC.